Detailed here is one T cell receptor (beta chain). Antigen: not known. The data are from a study of response to subunit inactivated influenza vaccine. Regarding the study as a whole: After each seasonal influenza vaccination, few new T cells are recruited, the authors suggested.

The CDR3 length is 18 residues. V dropped 0 bases and J dropped 4; count of bases not matched to a gene: 10. CDR1 and CDR2 (germline): SGDLS, YYNGEE. One entry per CDR3 protein, called by TCRdb with MiXCR from the RT-PCR reads. The sample carries about 780,000 distinct CDR3 sequences, approximately 18% recorded once. The chain couples TRBV9 to TRBJ2-1; 10 bases fit TRBD2. The receptor was isolated from a man aged 50-60 years who received an inactivated influenza vaccine. The material sequenced was PBMCs from blood, taken about 5 days after vaccination. The CDR3 spells CASSVGTGAGGLYNEQFF. The CDR3 DNA reads TGTGCCAGCAGCGTAGGAACGGGAGCGGGAGGGCTTTACAATGAGCAGTTCTTC.